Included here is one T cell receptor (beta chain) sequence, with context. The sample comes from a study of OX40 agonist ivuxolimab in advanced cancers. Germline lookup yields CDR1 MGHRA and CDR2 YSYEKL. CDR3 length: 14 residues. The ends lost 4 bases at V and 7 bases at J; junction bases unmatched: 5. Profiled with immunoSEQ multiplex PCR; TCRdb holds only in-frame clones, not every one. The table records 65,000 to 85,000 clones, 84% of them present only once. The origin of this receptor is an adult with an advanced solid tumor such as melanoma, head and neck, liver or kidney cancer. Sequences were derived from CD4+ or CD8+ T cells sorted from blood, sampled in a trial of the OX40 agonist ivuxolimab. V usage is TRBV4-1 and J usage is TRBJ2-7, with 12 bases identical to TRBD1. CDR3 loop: CASSRGQGAREQYF. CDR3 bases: TGCGCCAGCAGCCGGGGACAGGGGGCGAGGGAGCAGTACTTC.